Shown below are 29 T cell receptor beta chains from a single sample sequenced in a study of T cell repertoires in cytomegalovirus infection. TCRdb called the reads again in MiXCR, with one record for every CDR3 protein. The sample has tens of thousands of distinct CDR3 sequences, 20% seen once. Which antigens these TCRs recognize remains unknown. Sequencing was performed on CD8+ T cells from cultured PBMCs, taken from culture after CMV antigen stimulation. The receptor set was obtained from a human donor in good health (CMV status not recorded). Some clones in this sample may be carry-over from other donors' samples.

There are a few counts of this clonotype. The chain combines TRBV7-9 with TRBJ1-2; D remains ambiguous. This CDR3 has 14 residues. Trimming left V 1 base short and J 3 bases short, with 9 bases between. CDR1 is SEHNR, CDR2 FQNEAQ, per germline (reference sequence). The chain's CDR3 is CASSLDGHYYGYTF. The CDR3 region has the DNA TGTGCCAGCAGCTTAGACGGCCACTACTATGGCTACACCTTC.

V and J are TRBV7-8 and TRBJ2-1; a weak D match, TRBD2 (5 bases). CDR3 length equals 14 residues. From germline, CDR1 is SGHVS and CDR2 FQNEAQ. V shed 7 bases and J shed 6 bases, with 16 bases lying between them. CDR3 DNA sequence: TGTGCCAGCACCCTTTTGGGGAGAGGCAATGAGCAGTTCTTC. Amino acids: CASTLLGRGNEQFF. The full variable domain, in which reference TRBV7-8 and TRBJ2-1 provide the parts outside the CDR3, is GAGVSQSPRYKVAKRGQDVALRCDPISGHVSLFWYQQALGQGPEFLTYFQNEAQLDKSGLPSDRFFAERPEGSVSTLKIQRTQQEDSAVYLCASTLLGRGNEQFFGPGTRLTVL.

The chain carries TRBV7-2 and TRBJ2-7, with 7 bases aligning to TRBD1. V lost 7 bases and J lost 7; bases outside the gene matches: 10. CDR3 length: 13 residues. Germline loops: CDR1 SGHTA, CDR2 FQGNSA. The CDR3 loop reads CASTSTGFREQYF. DNA of the CDR3: TGTGCCAGCACCTCGACAGGGTTTCGGGAGCAGTACTTC.

Only a few counts were recorded for this clonotype. This rearrangement joins TRBV7-8 to TRBJ1-2; TRBD1 matches 7 bases. V was clipped by 6 bases and J by 5 bases; unmatched bases: 12. From germline, CDR1 is SGHVS and CDR2 FQNEAQ. The CDR3 consists of 15 residues. The CDR3 sequence is CASRGTDQLKYGYTF. CDR3 bases: TGTGCCAGCAGGGGGACAGACCAACTCAAATATGGCTACACCTTC. The variable domain in full, completed from reference TRBV7-8 and TRBJ1-2, reads GAGVSQSPRYKVAKRGQDVALRCDPISGHVSLFWYQQALGQGPEFLTYFQNEAQLDKSGLPSDRFFAERPEGSVSTLKIQRTQQEDSAVYLCASRGTDQLKYGYTFGSGTRLTVV.

The table lists this clonotype with a few counts. This chain uses TRBV7-8 with TRBJ2-3; D perhaps matches TRBD1 (5 bases). Trimming left V 2 bases short and J 4 bases short, with 10 bases between. This CDR3 is built from 14 residues. The germline CDR1 and CDR2 sequences are SGHVS and FQNEAQ. CDR3 sequence reads: CASSLSGRADTQYF. CDR3 coding DNA: TGTGCCAGCAGCTTATCAGGGCGCGCAGATACGCAGTATTTT.

This clonotype was counted between two and nine times. The DNA for the CDR3 is TGTGCCAGCAGGGTCGGGACAAGTCGGAGGAGCTATGGCTACACCTTC. This codes for CASRVGTSRRSYGYTF. This chain links TRBV27 with TRBJ1-2, with a possible D match to TRBD1 (6 bases). The CDR3 runs to 16 residues. The V and J ends lost 6 bases and 4 bases respectively, with 21 bases between them. Per the germline V gene, CDR1 is MNHEY and CDR2 is SMNVEV (reference sequence).

This chain links TRBV4-2 with TRBJ1-2; 7 nucleotides align to TRBD1. Germline-derived CDR1 and CDR2 are LGHNA and YNFKEQ. This CDR3 has 15 amino acids. The trim removed 3 bases at V and 4 bases at J, leaving 8 bases unmatched. CDR3 sequence reads: CASSQGGQSVYGYTF. The CDR3 coding sequence is TGTGCCAGCAGCCAGGGGGGACAGTCAGTCTATGGCTACACCTTC.

This clonotype showed up just a few times. This chain connects TRBV20-1 to TRBJ1-4; no reliable D call. CDR1 is DFQATT and CDR2 is SNEGSKA in the germline V gene (reference sequence). V lost 3 bases, J lost 8 bases, and 13 bases lay in between. The CDR3 loop spans 13 amino acids. DNA of the CDR3: TGCAGTGCTAGGGGCTCGTTTGAGGAAAAACTGTTTTTT. This codes for CSARGSFEEKLFF.

The chain links TRBV7-2 to TRBJ2-7, with 9 nucleotides matching TRBD1. Unmatched junction bases numbered 2, after V lost 4 bases and J lost 4 bases. The CDR3 length is 13 residues. Germline V gives CDR1 SGHTA, CDR2 FQGNSA. CDR3 residues: CASSSQGAYEQYF. CDR3 DNA sequence: TGTGCCAGCAGCTCACAGGGGGCATACGAGCAGTACTTC.

This CDR3 reads CASSLASNGGYTF. CDR3 bases: TGTGCCAGCAGCTTAGCCTCAAACGGAGGCTACACCTTC. The gene calls are TRBV7-6 and TRBJ1-2, with D unclear. Germline lookup yields CDR1 SGHVS and CDR2 FNYEAQ. The CDR3 is made up of 13 amino acids. V lost 0 bases to trimming and J lost 8 bases, with 10 bases between them.

This chain joins TRBV11-2 and TRBJ2-1; the D gene is possibly TRBD2 (6 bases). This CDR3 is 15 amino acids long. Germline V gives CDR1 SGHAT, CDR2 FQNNGV. The V end was cut by 5 bases, the J end by 5 bases, with 16 bases between. The CDR3 coding sequence is TGTGCCAGCAGCCTTACTAGCCGTTCCGACAATGAGCAGTTCTTC. This gives the protein CASSLTSRSDNEQFF.

This chain uses TRBV15 with TRBJ2-6, with D possibly being TRBD1 (6 bases). There are 16 residues in the CDR3. V was trimmed by 2 bases and J by 4 bases, leaving 12 bases between them. Looked up from germline, CDR1 is LNHNV and CDR2 is YYDKDF (reference sequence). The DNA of the CDR3 is TGTGCCACCAGCAGAAACAGGGTGGACGGGGCCAACGTCCTGACTTTC. It specifies CATSRNRVDGANVLTF.

This clonotype was picked up many times. The chain combines TRBV29-1 with TRBJ2-7, with a possible D match to TRBD1 (6 bases). Germline CDR1 reads SQVTM; CDR2 reads ANQGSEA. The CDR3 is 12 amino acids. Written as DNA, the CDR3 is TGCGCCACCAAGTCAGGGGCCTACGAGCAGTACTTC. Its translation: CATKSGAYEQYF.

This clonotype was seen at least ten times. This chain joins TRBV7-2 and TRBJ1-3; maybe TRBD1 (6 bases). Germline V gene sequence: CDR1 SGHTA, CDR2 FQGNSA. The V gene lost 7 bases and the J gene lost 0 bases, with 13 bases spanning the gap. This CDR3 has 15 residues. The CDR3 here is CASTPGHLSGNTIYF. The DNA for the CDR3 is TGTGCCAGCACCCCGGGACACCTCTCTGGAAACACCATATATTTT.

This clonotype came up a few times. The gene calls are TRBV6-5 and TRBJ1-3; D gene uncertain. V was pared by 6 bases and J by 0 bases, with 9 bases between. Germline V gene sequence: CDR1 MNHEY, CDR2 SVGAGI. The CDR3 totals 14 residues. CDR3 region: CASSPGPSGNTIYF. DNA for the CDR3: TGTGCCAGCAGCCCCGGCCCCTCTGGAAACACCATATATTTT.

This clonotype was counted between two and nine times. The chain has TRBV25-1 and TRBJ1-2; possibly TRBD1 for D (6 bases). The CDR3 consists of 14 residues. Germline CDR1 and CDR2: MGHDK and SYGVNS. The V and J ends lost 3 bases and 5 bases respectively, with 13 bases between them. The CDR3 spells CASSDVGQRYGYTF. The CDR3 bases are TGTGCCAGCAGTGACGTCGGACAGCGGTATGGCTACACCTTC.

This clonotype was detected a few times. The chain uses TRBV11-1 and TRBJ1-1; the D gene is possibly TRBD1 (5 bases). The V end lost 1 base, the J end lost 5 bases, and 8 bases lay between the germline ends. The germline V gene has CDR1 SGHAT and CDR2 FQDESV (reference sequence). The CDR3 is made up of 13 amino acids. The CDR3 nucleotides read TGTGCCAGCAGCTTAGGGGGGAAAACTGAAGCTTTCTTT. Its protein is CASSLGGKTEAFF.

This clonotype has more than one count but fewer than ten. The chain's CDR3 is CASSLGQGATYEQYF. The CDR3 region has the DNA TGCGCCAGCAGCCTAGGACAGGGGGCTACCTACGAGCAGTACTTC. The chain uses TRBV4-1 and TRBJ2-7; 11 positions agree with TRBD1. The germline V gene has CDR1 MGHRA and CDR2 YSYEKL. The CDR3 totals 15 residues. The trim removed 4 bases at V and 2 bases at J, leaving 4 bases unmatched.

This clonotype turned up a few times. The genes are TRBV9 and TRBJ2-2, with D possibly being TRBD1 or TRBD2 (6 bases each). V was cut by 0 bases and J by 1 base, with 10 bases left in between. The CDR3 length is 16 residues. The germline gives CDR1 SGDLS, CDR2 YYNGEE. The chain's CDR3 is CASSVGGGRNTGELFF. CDR3 DNA: TGTGCCAGCAGCGTAGGTGGGGGGCGGAACACCGGGGAGCTGTTTTTT. Supplemented by reference TRBV9 and TRBJ2-2, the full variable domain reads DSGVTQTPKHLITATGQRVTLRCSPRSGDLSVYWYQQSLDQGLQFLIQYYNGEERAKGNILERFSAQQFPDLHSELNLSSLELGDSALYFCASSVGGGRNTGELFFGEGSRLTVL.

This clonotype appeared a few times. This chain uses TRBV28 with TRBJ2-3; 10 positions match TRBD1. The CDR3 is made up of 15 amino acids. The germline V gene encodes CDR1 MDHEN and CDR2 SYDVKM. Unmatched junction bases numbered 5, after V lost 5 bases and J lost 3 bases. The DNA of the CDR3 is TGTGCCAGCAGTCGCCGGGACAGGGGAACAGATACGCAGTATTTT. Its translation is CASSRRDRGTDTQYF.

The table lists this clonotype with many counts. The J gene is TRBJ2-1, the V gene TRBV11-3, with D perhaps matching TRBD2 (5 bases). The CDR3 spans 13 residues. CDR1 SGHNT and CDR2 YENEEA come from the germline V gene. The V gene lost 3 bases and the J gene lost 6 bases, with 9 bases spanning the gap. The CDR3 nucleotides read TGTGCCAGCAGCTTCTTCGGGGTCAATGAGCAGTTCTTC. It codes for CASSFFGVNEQFF.

The rearrangement uses TRBV7-6 and TRBJ1-4, with D tentatively TRBD1 (6 bases). The CDR3 loop spans 14 amino acids. The V end lost 8 bases, the J end lost 3 bases, and 13 bases lay between the germline ends. Germline CDR1 and CDR2: SGHVS and FNYEAQ. In nucleotides, the CDR3 is TGTGCCAGCCAACAGGGAGGACCTAATGAAAAACTGTTTTTT. It specifies CASQQGGPNEKLFF.

The chain joins TRBV3-1 to TRBJ2-7, with D hard to call. The germline V and J ends were trimmed by 4 bases and 3 bases, with 7 bases remaining between them. The CDR3 loop spans 12 amino acids. The germline V gene encodes CDR1 LGHDT and CDR2 YNNKEL (reference sequence). CDR3 loop: CASSPRNYEQYF. CDR3 in DNA: TGTGCCAGCAGCCCACGGAACTACGAGCAGTACTTC.

The DNA for the CDR3 is TGTGCCAGTCGAACAGGGCTAAGGGATCAGCCCCAGCATTTT. This encodes CASRTGLRDQPQHF. The chain employs TRBV12-3 or TRBV12-4 and TRBJ1-5; D possibly corresponds to TRBD1 (6 bases). The CDR3 sequence is 14 residues long. The V gene lost 9 bases and the J gene lost 5 bases, with 17 bases spanning the gap.

The rearrangement links TRBV7-2 to TRBJ1-2, with a tentative D call TRBD1 (6 bases). Germline-derived CDR1 and CDR2 are SGHTA and FQGNSA. The CDR3 is made up of 13 amino acids. Trimming took 1 base from V and 8 from J, leaving 11 bases between them. The CDR3 bases are TGTGCCAGCAGCTTAGGGGGGGCTAGCGGCTACACCTTC. Protein sequence: CASSLGGASGYTF.

The genes are TRBV7-2 and TRBJ2-1, with 11 bases aligning to TRBD2. CDR3 length equals 16 residues. J lost 7 bases, V lost 1 base, and 6 bases had no gene match. Germline-derived CDR1 and CDR2 are SGHTA and FQGNSA. CDR3 loop: CASSLVAGGFLNEQFF. The CDR3 region has the DNA TGTGCCAGCAGCTTAGTAGCGGGAGGGTTTTTGAATGAGCAGTTCTTC.

The rearrangement links TRBV5-4 to TRBJ2-3; TRBD1 aligns across 8 bases. Looked up from germline, CDR1 is SGHNT and CDR2 is YYREEE (reference sequence). The junction had 5 bases not matched to a gene; V was cut back by 1 base and J by 4 bases. The CDR3 spans 15 residues. The CDR3 region is CASSLPGGEADTQYF. CDR3 sequence (DNA): TGTGCCAGCAGCTTGCCAGGGGGCGAAGCAGATACGCAGTATTTT.

This chain links TRBV7-2 with TRBJ2-7; 8 bases match TRBD1. This CDR3 has 14 residues. The ends lost 5 bases at V and 1 base at J; junction bases unmatched: 4. CDR1 and CDR2 from the germline V gene are SGHTA and FQGNSA. The CDR3: CASSPRTGSYEQYF. DNA of the CDR3: TGTGCCAGCAGCCCCAGGACAGGGTCCTACGAGCAGTACTTC.

The chain employs TRBV27 and TRBJ2-7; 14 bases line up with TRBD2. Trimming took 5 bases from V and 5 from J; bases not matched to a gene: 11. Germline loops: CDR1 MNHEY, CDR2 SMNVEV (reference sequence). This CDR3 comprises 17 residues. Here the CDR3 reads CASSIPGLAGVSHEQYF. Written as DNA, the CDR3 is TGTGCCAGCAGTATACCGGGACTAGCGGGAGTGTCACACGAGCAGTACTTC.